The clone carrying this TCR beta chain was recorded once. Its target is not known. The sample originates from a study of beta chain features in type 1 diabetes. Overall study results and limits: Among patients with Type 1 diabetes, TCRB CDR3s were moderately but significantly shorter in every one of the four CD4+ subsets. Junctions at VDJ sites from type 1 diabetes patients had fewer insertions and more deletions.

The isolated RNA, all of it, was reverse transcribed, so expressed TCRB transcripts were what got sequenced. Libraries were prepared by immunoSEQ multiplex PCR; TCRdb keeps only in-frame clonotypes and omits some of them. Seen here are about 280,000 clones, over 14% observed once, and the top ten hold 0.015% to 0.019%. In germline, CDR1 is MDHEN, CDR2 SYDVKM. The CDR3 runs to 15 residues. V lost 5 bases and J lost 7; bases outside the gene matches: 8. The V and J genes are TRBV28 and TRBJ1-2; 12 bases map to TRBD1. Sequencing was performed on naive CD4+ T cells from blood. This TCR was recovered from a man aged 18 to 29 with type 1 diabetes. The CDR3 is CASSPAGQGAAGYTF. In DNA, the CDR3 is TGTGCCAGCAGTCCAGCGGGACAGGGGGCGGCTGGCTACACCTTC.